The sequence of this TCR beta chain was determined in a study of blood T cells in healthy people across ages. Study-wide points: Per-million-T-cell TCR beta diversity fell roughly linearly with age. Aged donors had fewer naive CD4+ cells and lower diversity than long-lived donors.

Donors ranged from roughly 6 to 100 years old and were healthy Caucasians in Russia. This CDR3 has 18 amino acids. Germline values: CDR1 SGHAT, CDR2 FQNNGV. A second PCR of about 6 to 11 cycles used a sample-barcoded 5' primer and a J-beta primer mix. Every sample returned 2.5 million or more CDR3-containing paired-end reads. TCRdb recomputed calls from the 5' RACE reads with MiXCR, one row per CDR3 protein. The profile shows over 1,500,000 distinct CDR3 sequences, about 50% of them singletons. On this clonotype itself: Its specificity is unknown. The junction and the germline gene differ at one end; a read error may be behind it.

The receptor's source is a woman in her 40s in good health. The sequenced material came from blood. The chain carries TRBV11-2 and TRBJ2-3; 7 positions match TRBD2. The CDR3: CVSRAPPESAGETDTQYF. The DNA for the CDR3 is TGTGTCAGCAGAGCTCCCCCGGAGTCCGCGGGGGAGACAGATACGCAGTATTTT. The whole variable domain, filled in from reference TRBV11-2 and TRBJ2-3, reads EAGVAQSPRYKIIEKRQSVAFWCNPISGHATLYWYQQILGQGPKLLIQFQNNGVVDDSQLPKDRFSAERLKGVDSTLKIQPAKLEDSAVYLCVSRAPPESAGETDTQYFGPGTRLTVL.